Below, one T cell receptor (beta chain) is given with its context. This specimen belongs to a study of blood T cell repertoires in COVID-19. Study context: Both acute and convalescent COVID-19 samples were obtained from the United States, Italy and Spain. In each case, the material was cDNA or gDNA derived from T cells, B-cell-depleted T cells, or PBMCs.

Original methodology: For nucleated cells, counts were estimated from reference gene primer amplification. Here immunoSEQ multiplex PCR was the method, and the copy in TCRdb shows in-frame clones only, minus some. Clonal size and the V and J genes are those of that table, whereas D and trimming came from the DNA. This table has some 530,000 clones, 80% to 90% appearing once. The CDR3 runs to 17 residues. Germline CDR1 reads MGHDK; CDR2 reads SYGVNS. With 5 bases clipped from V and 8 bases from J, the junction kept 19 bases outside the gene matches. The chain has TRBV25-1 and TRBJ1-2; 8 nucleotides match TRBD1. The sequenced sample consisted of peripheral blood. The source of this sequence is a human donor in a cohort sampled during active COVID-19. Written as DNA, the CDR3 is TGTGCCAGCAGTAAGCGGGGCAGGGGGCAGTTTACCTACGGCTACACCTTC. Protein product: CASSKRGRGQFTYGYTF.